The rows below give T cell receptor beta chains drawn from one sample of a study of OX40 agonist ivuxolimab in advanced cancers. Clones were read by immunoSEQ multiplex PCR, and TCRdb kept only the in-frame ones, dropping some. Here the sample spans 15,000 to 20,000 clones, 65% to 90% being singletons. Sequenced here: CD4+ or CD8+ T cells sorted from blood, sampled in a trial of the OX40 agonist ivuxolimab. The receptors shown here come from an adult with an advanced solid tumor such as melanoma, head and neck, liver or kidney cancer. Both conserved end residues are part of each CDR3.

v_gene	j_gene	CDR3aa
TRBV18	TRBJ1-5	CASSPGQFSNQPQHF
TRBV9	TRBJ2-7	CASSPESPSGGAHEQYF
TRBV15	TRBJ2-4	CATSRVTAAKNIQYF
TRBV28	TRBJ2-1	CASSLTPLSYNEQFF
TRBV27	TRBJ2-5	CASSLSRTGPQETQYF
TRBV18	TRBJ1-4	CASSSRGESEKLFF
TRBV7-2	TRBJ1-5	CASSLQGVIDQPQHF
TRBV6-5	TRBJ1-1	CASSFSPLNTEAFF
TRBV7-9	TRBJ1-5	CASSLTGGNQPQHF
TRBV7-2	TRBJ1-1	CASSSGDSHTEAFF
TRBV6-1	TRBJ2-3	CASSEARRQMNTQYF
TRBV7-8	TRBJ2-7	CASSLVHEQYF
TRBV5-1	TRBJ2-5	CASSFGQTKETQYF
TRBV18	TRBJ1-5	CASSSRDRETQPQHF
TRBV5-5	TRBJ2-2	CASSFAPTGELFF
TRBV28	TRBJ2-3	CASSLAGGPVHTQYF
TRBV2	TRBJ2-2	CASSPDRYTGELFF
TRBV14	TRBJ1-5	CASSQEGNQPQHF
TRBV19	TRBJ2-1	CASSKGPGNEQFF
TRBV10-1	TRBJ2-2	CASSEFVGRNTGELFF
TRBV2	TRBJ1-3	CASSLTGASGNTIYF
TRBV6-5	TRBJ1-5	CASSYPGPNQPQHF
TRBV6-6	TRBJ1-1	CASSYGRTRDTEAFF
TRBV6-6	TRBJ1-2	CASRLLGGEGGYTF
TRBV2	TRBJ1-1	CASTYATEAFF
TRBV19	TRBJ2-2	CASSIGGQGNTGELFF
TRBV28	TRBJ2-7	CASRGQNSYEQYF
TRBV30	TRBJ1-5	CAWSVTRTGGGGQPQHF
TRBV10-3	TRBJ2-1	CAIRSWGNNEQFF
TRBV18	TRBJ1-2	CASSLRQGARWVYGYTF
TRBV28	TRBJ2-7	CASSQPTSEGNEQYF
TRBV7-8	TRBJ2-1	CASSLNGGYNEQFF
TRBV28	TRBJ2-2	CASSLPTGATGELFF
TRBV15	TRBJ2-7	CATSGQLSYEQYF
TRBV5-1	TRBJ1-1	CASSQVSGTGRRSTFF
TRBV18	TRBJ2-7	CASSQFRDSYEQYF
TRBV2	TRBJ2-1	CASSETSGSIFRDNEQFF
TRBV19	TRBJ1-2	CASSMGQRHYGYTF
TRBV18	NA	CASSPRTGPESEQYF
TRBV7-2	TRBJ2-7	CASSLRSRTHPGGEQYF
TRBV2	TRBJ1-5	CASSTQGSGQPQHF
TRBV5-1	TRBJ1-2	CASSRGQGENYGYTF
TRBV18	TRBJ1-4	CASSMGGSNEKLFF
TRBV7-2	TRBJ1-2	CASSFDGHFGYTF
TRBV7-2	TRBJ1-5	CASSEQGYSNQPQHF
TRBV7-2	TRBJ2-1	CASSLGSSSYNEQFF
TRBV9	TRBJ1-5	CASSAGQGGNQPQHF
TRBV4-3	TRBJ1-6	CASSPLTGSRSPLHF
TRBV6-6	TRBJ1-3	CASRPDTISGNTIYF
TRBV18	TRBJ1-2	CASSPEGNYGYTF
TRBV7-9	TRBJ1-1	CASRRPGANTEAFF
TRBV21-1	TRBJ2-4	CASRETGGGKNIQYF
TRBV7-2	TRBJ1-6	CASSLVRESSSPLHF
TRBV12-5	TRBJ2-1	CASGGLENEQFF
TRBV5-4	TRBJ2-2	CASSLVKYTGELFF